The text below deals with one TCR beta chain. These data originate in a study of beta chain features in type 1 diabetes. The study reverse transcribed the entire isolated RNA, so it sequenced expressed TCRB transcripts. The protocol was immunoSEQ multiplex PCR, while the TCRdb copy is restricted to in-frame clones and leaves out a portion. Of hundreds of thousands of clones listed, 8% to 13% were seen once; the top ten hold around 0.015%. This receptor was obtained from a woman in her 30s in good health. What was sequenced was naive CD4+ T cells from blood.

Here the CDR3 reads CASSLVWLETQYF. The CDR3 DNA sequence: TGTGCCAGCAGCTTAGTCTGGCTGGAGACCCAGTACTTC. The chain joins TRBV7-2 to TRBJ2-5; D is unclear. V was cut by 1 base and J by 5 bases, with 8 bases left in between. This CDR3 comprises 13 residues. In germline, CDR1 is SGHTA, CDR2 FQGNSA.